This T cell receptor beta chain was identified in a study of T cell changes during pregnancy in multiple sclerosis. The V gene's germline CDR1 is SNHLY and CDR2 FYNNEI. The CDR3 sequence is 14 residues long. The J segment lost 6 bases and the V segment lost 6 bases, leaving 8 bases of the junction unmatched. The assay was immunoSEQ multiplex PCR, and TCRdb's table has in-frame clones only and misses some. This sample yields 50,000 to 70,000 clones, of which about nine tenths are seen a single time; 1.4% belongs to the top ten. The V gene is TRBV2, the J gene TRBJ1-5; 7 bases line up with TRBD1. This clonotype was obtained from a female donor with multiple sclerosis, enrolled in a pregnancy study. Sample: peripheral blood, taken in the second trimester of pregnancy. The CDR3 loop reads CASRARQGGQPQHF. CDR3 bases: TGTGCCAGCAGGGCTAGACAGGGAGGTCAGCCCCAGCATTTT. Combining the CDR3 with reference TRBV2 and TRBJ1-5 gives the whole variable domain EPEVTQTPSHQVTQMGQEVILRCVPISNHLYFYWYRQILGQKVEFLVSFYNNEISEKSEIFDDQFSVERPDGSNFTLKIRSTKLEDSAMYFCASRARQGGQPQHFGDGTRLSIL.